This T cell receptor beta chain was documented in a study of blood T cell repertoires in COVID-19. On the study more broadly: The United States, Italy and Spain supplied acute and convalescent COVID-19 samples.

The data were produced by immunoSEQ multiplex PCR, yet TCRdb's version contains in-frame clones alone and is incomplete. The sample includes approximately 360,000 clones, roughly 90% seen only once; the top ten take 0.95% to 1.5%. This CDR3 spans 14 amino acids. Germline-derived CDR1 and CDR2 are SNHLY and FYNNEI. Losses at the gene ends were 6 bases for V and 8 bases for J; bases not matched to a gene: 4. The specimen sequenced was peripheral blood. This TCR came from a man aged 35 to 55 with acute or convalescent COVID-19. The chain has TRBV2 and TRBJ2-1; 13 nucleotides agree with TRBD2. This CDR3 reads CASRQLAGGYEQFF. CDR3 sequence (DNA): TGTGCCAGCAGGCAACTAGCGGGGGGGTATGAGCAGTTCTTC.